This T cell receptor (beta chain) was identified during a study of graft-versus-host responses after intestinal transplantation. Study in general: Recipients underwent multivisceral, liver-intestinal, or isolated intestinal transplants. Study-level findings and limits: Recipient marrow contained GvH clones, some of which appeared first in ileum or blood. Allograft graft-versus-host to host-versus-graft clonal ratios ran high in patients with graft-donor T cell macrochimerism.

On this clone: Its antigen remains unidentified.

Data came from immunoSEQ multiplex PCR; TCRdb stores just in-frame clones and leaves some out. The data contain roughly 100,000 clones, roughly 87% of them seen just once; the ten biggest clones take up around 0.96%. V was clipped by 7 bases and J by 3 bases, with 12 bases between them. The CDR3 has 14 residues. From germline, CDR1 is MNHEY and CDR2 SVGAGI. Here the sequenced sample was unstimulated CD4+ T cells sorted from spleen or lymph node cells, taken before intestinal transplant. J is TRBJ2-2 and V is TRBV6-5; no definite D call. This clonotype was obtained from a human donor who received an intestinal transplant. The CDR3 bases are TGTGCCAGCACCCGTGGTCGCCACACCGGGGAGCTGTTTTTT. This encodes CASTRGRHTGELFF.